A single sample is the source of the 3 T cell receptor beta chains below, sequenced in a study of cytomegalovirus exposure and HLA in healthy donors. PCR employed 60 Vbeta and 13 Jbeta primers. The method was immunoSEQ multiplex PCR; TCRdb's version includes in-frame clones alone and lacks a portion of them. The sample consists of tens of thousands of clones, almost 70% of them appearing once. Sequenced input: PBMCs. These receptor sequences come from a man aged 40-55 years in good health and CMV-seronegative.

This rearrangement joins TRBV5-1 to TRBJ2-7, with D possibly matching TRBD1 (6 bases). Germline V gives CDR1 SGHRS, CDR2 YFSETQ. V lost 2 bases and J 2 bases, leaving 11 bases between the germline ends. The CDR3 consists of 14 residues. In DNA form, the CDR3 reads TGCGCCAGCAGCTTACAGGGTGCGCCCTACGAGCAGTACTTC. It specifies CASSLQGAPYEQYF.

This chain uses TRBV30 with TRBJ1-6; 8 bases match TRBD1. V trimming: 3 bases; J trimming: 0 bases; junction bases outside the gene matches: 7. The CDR3 is 17 residues long. From germline, CDR1 is GTSNPN and CDR2 SVGIG (reference sequence). Here the CDR3 DNA reads TGTGCCTGGAGGAACCGACAGGGGAGCTCCTATAATTCACCCCTCCACTTT. This codes for CAWRNRQGSSYNSPLHF.

The chain employs TRBV5-4 and TRBJ2-3; 8 nucleotides match TRBD2. The CDR3 is made up of 16 amino acids. Per germline, CDR1 SGHNT and CDR2 YYREEE (reference sequence). The V gene end was trimmed by 0 bases and the J gene end by 2 bases; junction bases not matched to a gene: 5. The CDR3 region has the DNA TGTGCCAGCAGCTTGGGTGTTAGCGGGAACACAGATACGCAGTATTTT. Protein: CASSLGVSGNTDTQYF.